The 10 T cell receptor beta chains reported below all come from one sample, sequenced in a study of blood T cell repertoires in COVID-19. Assay used: immunoSEQ multiplex PCR; TCRdb lists only in-frame clones, some missing. The sample lists approximately 310,000 clones, around 87% occurring once. The specimen sequenced was peripheral blood. The receptors stem from a woman in her 50s who had recovered from COVID-19.

The rearrangement joins TRBV2 to TRBJ1-6; a possible D gene is TRBD1 (6 bases). CDR1 is SNHLY, CDR2 FYNNEI, per germline. CDR3 length: 16 residues. Trimming stripped 6 bases from V and 0 bases from J, with 12 bases between. The CDR3 region has the DNA TGTGCCAGCAGGGATAGGACAGTCTCCTATAATTCACCCCTCCACTTT. This translates into CASRDRTVSYNSPLHF.

This chain uses TRBV10-3 with TRBJ1-1; 7 bases map to TRBD1. CDR1 is ENHRY and CDR2 is SYGVKD in the germline V gene. The CDR3 sequence is 13 residues long. V was clipped by 11 bases and J by 1 base; unmatched bases: 7. The CDR3 reads CASRQGPNTEAFF. The CDR3 bases are TGTGCCTCCCGACAGGGCCCGAACACTGAAGCTTTCTTT.

The rearrangement joins TRBV29-1 to TRBJ1-4, with D hard to call. V dropped 4 bases and J dropped 8 bases, with 11 bases sitting between them. Germline V gene lookup returns CDR1 SQVTM and CDR2 ANQGSEA. The CDR3 extends over 12 amino acids. The CDR3 is CSVVTGGEKLFF. DNA of the CDR3: TGCAGCGTTGTCACTGGAGGGGAAAAACTGTTTTTT.

This sequence joins TRBV7-2 and TRBJ2-7; the D gene is possibly TRBD2 (6 bases). This CDR3 spans 15 amino acids. V shed 0 bases and J shed 1 base, with 10 bases lying between them. The germline CDR1 and CDR2 sequences are SGHTA and FQGNSA. DNA of the CDR3: TGTGCCAGCAGCTTAGCAGGAGGGCCTTCCTACGAGCAGTACTTC. The encoded protein is CASSLAGGPSYEQYF.

The V and J genes are TRBV27 and TRBJ1-5; 10 bases are shared with TRBD1. V shed 3 bases, J shed 2 bases, and the junction held 7 bases outside the gene matches. CDR3 length equals 17 residues. Germline CDR1 MNHEY, CDR2 SMNVEV (reference sequence). CDR3 DNA: TGTGCCAGCAGTTTCCGCTGGACAGGGGGACGCAATCAGCCCCAGCATTTT. It translates to CASSFRWTGGRNQPQHF.

The genes are TRBV6-1 and TRBJ2-7; 7 nucleotides align to TRBD1. CDR1 is MNHNS, CDR2 SASEGT, per germline. The CDR3 sequence is 13 residues long. Trimming removed 1 base from V and 7 bases from J; junction bases left unmatched: 4. CDR3 sequence (DNA): TGTGCCAGCAGTGAAGTCGGGACAGAAGAGCAGTACTTC. Translation gives CASSEVGTEEQYF.

In DNA, the CDR3 is TGCGCCAGCAGCCAAGGACAGGGAGATGGCTACACCTTC. Amino acids: CASSQGQGDGYTF. V is TRBV4-1 and J is TRBJ1-2, with TRBD1 matching 7 bases. CDR1 is MGHRA, CDR2 YSYEKL, per germline. J was trimmed by 6 bases and V by 1 base; bases with no gene match: 2. The CDR3 has 13 amino acids.

The chain recombines TRBV5-4 with TRBJ1-1, with TRBD1 as a possible D gene (6 bases). Germline CDR1 reads SGHNT; CDR2 reads YYREEE (reference sequence). Trimming shortened V by 2 bases and J by 1 base, and 12 bases separated the two germline ends. The CDR3 totals 15 residues. The CDR3 nucleotides are TGTGCCAGCAGCTTTGTAACAGGGCCGAACACTGAAGCTTTCTTT. Residues: CASSFVTGPNTEAFF.

The rearrangement joins TRBV20-1 to TRBJ2-1; 9 bases fit TRBD2. The ends lost 3 bases at V and 2 bases at J; junction bases unmatched: 5. CDR1 is DFQATT and CDR2 is SNEGSKA in the germline V gene (reference sequence). This CDR3 has 15 residues. The CDR3 here is CSASRTSGPYNEQFF. The CDR3 DNA is TGCAGTGCTAGTCGAACTAGCGGGCCCTACAATGAGCAGTTCTTC.

This chain connects TRBV7-2 to TRBJ2-7; the D gene is possibly TRBD2 (7 bases). CDR1 SGHTA and CDR2 FQGNSA come from the germline V gene. This CDR3 contains 14 residues. The V and J ends lost 4 bases and 3 bases respectively, with 13 bases between them. The CDR3 here is CASSSGRGLYEQYF. CDR3 DNA: TGTGCCAGCAGCTCTGGGCGGGGGCTCTACGAGCAGTACTTC.